This is a list of T cell receptor beta chains from one sample in a study of blood T cell repertoires in COVID-19. The data were produced by immunoSEQ multiplex PCR, yet TCRdb's version contains in-frame clones alone and is incomplete. The table includes about 59,000 clones, approximately 82% detected once. The sequenced material came from peripheral blood. The source is an elderly man with acute or convalescent COVID-19. The CDR3 runs from the conserved cysteine through the conserved F or W. Each record gives: clone size, D gene, V gene, J gene, CDR3 DNA, CDR3 protein. A D gene is named only where the DNA matches it firmly. Expanded clones get a size class; other rows say once, few or many, or leave the size out.

clone_size: NA; d_call: NA; v_call: TRBV5-5; j_call: TRBJ1-5; cdr3_nt: TGTGCCAGCAGCTCGCAACAGGGATCGGGCAATCAGCCCCAGCATTTT; cdr3_aa: CASSSQQGSGNQPQHF
clone_size: NA; d_call: TRBD2; v_call: TRBV10-2; j_call: TRBJ2-2; cdr3_nt: TGCGCCAGCAAGGGACTAGCGAGCACCGGGGAGCTGTTTTTT; cdr3_aa: CASKGLASTGELFF
clone_size: NA; d_call: TRBD2; v_call: TRBV24-1; j_call: TRBJ2-1; cdr3_nt: TGTGCCACCAGTGACTCCCGACTAGCGGGAGTGAATGAGCAGTTCTTC; cdr3_aa: CATSDSRLAGVNEQFF
clone_size: NA; d_call: TRBD1; v_call: TRBV18; j_call: TRBJ1-3; cdr3_nt: TGTGCCAGCTCACCGGTAACAGGGGTATTTGGAAACACCATATATTTT; cdr3_aa: CASSPVTGVFGNTIYF
clone_size: few; d_call: TRBD1; v_call: TRBV24-1; j_call: TRBJ2-2; cdr3_nt: TGTGCCACCAGAGGACAGGGGAACACCGGGGAGCTGTTTTTT; cdr3_aa: CATRGQGNTGELFF
clone_size: NA; d_call: NA; v_call: TRBV24-1; j_call: TRBJ1-1; cdr3_nt: TGTGCCACCAGCGCAGGGGCCGTCACTGAAGCTTTCTTT; cdr3_aa: CATSAGAVTEAFF
clone_size: NA; d_call: TRBD1; v_call: TRBV29-1; j_call: TRBJ1-1; cdr3_nt: TGCAGCGTCCCCCCCGGGACAGGGTTTGGAGAAGCTTTCTTT; cdr3_aa: CSVPPGTGFGEAFF
clone_size: NA; d_call: NA; v_call: TRBV5-1; j_call: TRBJ2-2; cdr3_nt: TGCGCCAGCAGCTCCGGGTACACCGGGGAGCTGTTTTTT; cdr3_aa: CASSSGYTGELFF
clone_size: few; d_call: TRBD2; v_call: TRBV7-8; j_call: TRBJ2-1; cdr3_nt: TGTGCCAGCAGCTTAATTTTAGCGGGGCCCTACAATGAGCAGTTCTTC; cdr3_aa: CASSLILAGPYNEQFF
clone_size: NA; d_call: NA; v_call: TRBV25-1; j_call: TRBJ2-1; cdr3_nt: TGTGCCAGCAGAGGAGGGCCCGAGCAGTTCTTC; cdr3_aa: CASRGGPEQFF
clone_size: NA; d_call: NA; v_call: TRBV11-2; j_call: TRBJ2-1; cdr3_nt: TGTGCCAGCAGCCCGCTCGGACAGCCCTCGGGGAATGAGCAGTTCTTC; cdr3_aa: CASSPLGQPSGNEQFF
clone_size: NA; d_call: NA; v_call: TRBV5-1; j_call: TRBJ1-6; cdr3_nt: TGCGCCAGCAGCTTGGCTTTGGGGGCCGTGTCCTATAATTCACCCCTCCACTTT; cdr3_aa: CASSLALGAVSYNSPLHF
clone_size: NA; d_call: TRBD1; v_call: TRBV19; j_call: TRBJ2-7; cdr3_nt: TGTGCCAGTAGTACCCGGACAGGGGACGAGCAGTACTTC; cdr3_aa: CASSTRTGDEQYF
clone_size: NA; d_call: NA; v_call: TRBV3-1/TRBV3-2; j_call: TRBJ1-1; cdr3_nt: TGTGCCAGCAGCCAAGTAGGCGGGGTAACTGAAGCTTTCTTT; cdr3_aa: CASSQVGGVTEAFF
clone_size: medium-sized; d_call: TRBD1; v_call: TRBV5-6; j_call: TRBJ1-1; cdr3_nt: TGTGCCAGCAGCCAATACAGGGGGAGCGCTTTCTTT; cdr3_aa: CASSQYRGSAFF
clone_size: NA; d_call: NA; v_call: TRBV7-2; j_call: TRBJ2-3; cdr3_nt: TGTGCCAGCAGCTTATTTGTCAGGGGCACAGATACGCAGTATTTT; cdr3_aa: CASSLFVRGTDTQYF
clone_size: NA; d_call: TRBD1; v_call: TRBV28; j_call: TRBJ2-5; cdr3_nt: TGTGCCAGCACTGGCCCCCGCGGAGAGACAGGGGGCGCCTCGTACCAAGAGACCCAGTACTTC; cdr3_aa: CASTGPRGETGGASYQETQYF
clone_size: NA; d_call: NA; v_call: TRBV5-1; j_call: TRBJ1-1; cdr3_nt: TGCGCCAGCAGCTTGGGGATTGCGGGAATGGGAAACACTGAAGCTTTCTTT; cdr3_aa: CASSLGIAGMGNTEAFF
clone_size: NA; d_call: NA; v_call: TRBV6-5; j_call: TRBJ1-6; cdr3_nt: TGTGCCAGCAGTTACCGAACAGATTTTTCACCCCTCCACTTT; cdr3_aa: CASSYRTDFSPLHF
clone_size: NA; d_call: NA; v_call: TRBV18; j_call: TRBJ2-5; cdr3_nt: TGTGCCAGCTCAACAGGGACGGGAGAGACCCAGTACTTC; cdr3_aa: CASSTGTGETQYF
clone_size: NA; d_call: TRBD2; v_call: TRBV10-3; j_call: TRBJ2-1; cdr3_nt: TGTGCCATCAGCTCCGGACTAGCGGGAGGTACCCTTTTCAATGAGCAGTTCTTC; cdr3_aa: CAISSGLAGGTLFNEQFF
clone_size: few; d_call: NA; v_call: TRBV6-5; j_call: TRBJ2-1; cdr3_nt: TGTGCCAGCAAAGAGACAGAATACAATGAGCAGTTCTTC; cdr3_aa: CASKETEYNEQFF
clone_size: NA; d_call: NA; v_call: TRBV6-4; j_call: TRBJ1-6; cdr3_nt: TGTGCCAGCAGTGAGGCCATAAATTCACCCCTCCACTTT; cdr3_aa: CASSEAINSPLHF
clone_size: NA; d_call: TRBD1; v_call: TRBV3-1/TRBV3-2; j_call: TRBJ1-6; cdr3_nt: TGTGCCAGCAGCCAGAGGGGGCAGGTCCGTGATTCACCCCTCCACTTT; cdr3_aa: CASSQRGQVRDSPLHF
clone_size: NA; d_call: NA; v_call: TRBV7-8; j_call: TRBJ2-5; cdr3_nt: TGTGCCAGCAGCTTCCCAGGGGCCGAGGCCCAGTACTTC; cdr3_aa: CASSFPGAEAQYF
clone_size: NA; d_call: TRBD1; v_call: TRBV7-9; j_call: TRBJ1-6; cdr3_nt: TGTGCCAGCAGCCCCGGGACAGGCGATAATTCACCCCTCCACTTT; cdr3_aa: CASSPGTGDNSPLHF
clone_size: NA; d_call: NA; v_call: TRBV5-1; j_call: TRBJ2-2; cdr3_nt: TGCGCCAGCAGTATAGGGACACGGAACACCGGGGAGCTGTTTTTT; cdr3_aa: CASSIGTRNTGELFF
clone_size: NA; d_call: NA; v_call: TRBV11-2; j_call: TRBJ1-4; cdr3_nt: TGTGCCAGCAGCTTAGGCGCGTCGGCTAATGAAAAACTGTTTTTT; cdr3_aa: CASSLGASANEKLFF